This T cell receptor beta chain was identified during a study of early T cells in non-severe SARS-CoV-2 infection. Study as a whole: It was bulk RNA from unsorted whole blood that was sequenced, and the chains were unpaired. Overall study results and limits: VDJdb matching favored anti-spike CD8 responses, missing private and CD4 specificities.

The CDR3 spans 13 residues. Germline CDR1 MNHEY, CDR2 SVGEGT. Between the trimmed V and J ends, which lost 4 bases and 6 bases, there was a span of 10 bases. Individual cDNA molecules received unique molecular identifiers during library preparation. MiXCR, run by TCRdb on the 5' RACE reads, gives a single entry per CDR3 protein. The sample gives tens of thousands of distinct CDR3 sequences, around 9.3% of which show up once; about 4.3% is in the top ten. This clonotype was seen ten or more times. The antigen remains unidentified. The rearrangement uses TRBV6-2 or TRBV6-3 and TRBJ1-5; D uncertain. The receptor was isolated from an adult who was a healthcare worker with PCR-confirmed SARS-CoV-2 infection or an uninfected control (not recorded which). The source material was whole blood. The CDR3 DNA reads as TGTGCCAGCAGTTCCTCCGTCTCTCAGCCCCAGCATTTT. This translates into CASSSSVSQPQHF.